The rows below give T cell receptor beta chains drawn from one sample of a study of blood T cell repertoires in COVID-19. Using immunoSEQ multiplex PCR, the repertoire was profiled, and TCRdb retains in-frame clones only, with some absent. The sample consists of a few hundred thousand clones, roughly 90% of them appearing once. Specimen: PBMCs or T cells enriched from blood (not recorded which). These receptors all come from a woman under 40 who had recovered from COVID-19. Both conserved end residues are part of each CDR3. Each record gives: clone size, D gene, V gene, J gene, CDR3 protein, CDR3 DNA. D genes are given only for firm matches. Clone size appears in some rows only: once, few, many, or a class for an expanded clone.

-	TRBD1	TRBV19	TRBJ2-3	CASSIPLSGGAADTQYF	TGTGCCAGTAGTATCCCCCTGTCAGGGGGCGCGGCAGATACGCAGTATTTT
-	-	TRBV7-3	TRBJ1-2	CASSLTGGYGYTF	TGTGCCAGCAGCTTAACGGGGGGCTATGGCTACACCTTC
-	TRBD2	TRBV6-2/TRBV6-3	TRBJ2-1	CASSSLAGFSYNEQFF	TGTGCCAGCAGTTCCCTAGCGGGATTCTCCTACAATGAGCAGTTCTTC
-	TRBD2	TRBV4-3	TRBJ2-7	CASSPGGRTYEQYF	TGCGCCAGCAGCCCGGGGGGACGCACCTACGAGCAGTACTTC
once	-	TRBV28	TRBJ1-5	CASIPGSGYNQPQHF	TGTGCCAGCATTCCCGGGAGTGGATACAATCAGCCCCAGCATTTT
-	TRBD1	TRBV10-1	TRBJ1-1	CASSADRGLPNTEAFF	TGCGCCAGCAGTGCCGACAGGGGGTTGCCGAACACTGAAGCTTTCTTT
once	-	TRBV2	TRBJ2-5	CASSVSQYF	TGTGCCAGCAGTGTCTCTCAGTACTTC
-	TRBD1	TRBV2	TRBJ1-4	CASSGTGGLREKLFF	TGTGCCAGCAGTGGGACAGGGGGCTTACGTGAAAAACTGTTTTTT
few	-	TRBV9	TRBJ1-3	CASSGSHPGPGNTIYF	TGTGCCAGCAGCGGTAGTCACCCAGGGCCTGGAAACACCATATATTTT
-	TRBD1	TRBV5-1	TRBJ2-7	CASSSGLGQETYEQYF	TGCGCCAGCAGCTCGGGTCTAGGACAGGAAACCTACGAGCAGTACTTC
-	TRBD1	TRBV7-9	TRBJ1-2	CASSVDRGDGYTF	TGTGCCAGCAGCGTCGACAGGGGGGATGGCTACACCTTC
-	-	TRBV2	TRBJ1-3	CASSDYPGSGNTIYF	TGTGCCAGCAGCGACTATCCAGGCTCTGGAAACACCATATATTTT
-	TRBD1	TRBV2	TRBJ1-6	CASRPRQGGNSPLHF	TGTGCCAGCAGGCCAAGACAGGGCGGGAATTCACCCCTCCACTTT
-	TRBD2	TRBV10-3	TRBJ2-7	CAISEPSAGPTSGKQYF	TGTGCCATCAGTGAGCCTTCGGCTGGGCCTACTAGCGGAAAGCAGTACTTC
-	TRBD2	TRBV7-2	TRBJ2-5	CASRLAGGPQETQYF	TGTGCCAGCAGATTAGCGGGGGGGCCCCAGGAGACCCAGTACTTC
-	TRBD1	TRBV5-5	TRBJ1-4	CASSPGGAGGNEKLFF	TGTGCCAGCAGCCCAGGTGGGGCAGGGGGAAACGAAAAACTGTTTTTT